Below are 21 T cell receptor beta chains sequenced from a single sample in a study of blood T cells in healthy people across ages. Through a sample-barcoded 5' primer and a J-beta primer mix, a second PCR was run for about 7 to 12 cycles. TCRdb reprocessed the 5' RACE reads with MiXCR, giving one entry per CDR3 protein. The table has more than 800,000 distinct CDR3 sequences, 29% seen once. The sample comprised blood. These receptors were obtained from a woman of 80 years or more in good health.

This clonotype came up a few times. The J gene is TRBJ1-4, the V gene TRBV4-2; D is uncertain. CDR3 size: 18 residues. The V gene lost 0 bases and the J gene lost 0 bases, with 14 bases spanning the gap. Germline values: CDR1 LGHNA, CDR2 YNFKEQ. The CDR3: CASSQDRRGFATNEKLFF. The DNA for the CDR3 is TGTGCCAGCAGCCAAGATCGTCGGGGTTTTGCAACTAATGAAAAACTGTTTTTT.

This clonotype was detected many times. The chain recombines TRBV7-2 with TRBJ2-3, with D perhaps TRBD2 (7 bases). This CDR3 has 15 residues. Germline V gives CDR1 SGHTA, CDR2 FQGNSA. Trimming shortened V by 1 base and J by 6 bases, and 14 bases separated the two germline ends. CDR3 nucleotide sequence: TGTGCCAGCAGCTTAGACGGGGGGCCATATGATACGCAGTATTTT. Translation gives CASSLDGGPYDTQYF. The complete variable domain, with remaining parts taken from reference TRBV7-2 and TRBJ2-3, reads GAGVSQSPSNKVTEKGKDVELRCDPISGHTALYWYRQSLGQGLEFLIYFQGNSAPDKSGLPSDRFSAERTGGSVSTLTIQRTQQEDSAVYLCASSLDGGPYDTQYFGPGTRLTVL.

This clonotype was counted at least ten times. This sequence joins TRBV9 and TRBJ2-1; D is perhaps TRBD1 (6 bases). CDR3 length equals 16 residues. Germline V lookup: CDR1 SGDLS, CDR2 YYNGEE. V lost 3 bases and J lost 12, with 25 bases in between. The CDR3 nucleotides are TGTGCCAGCAGCGCCCGAGGGACACCCTTAACCTTGGGGCAGTTCTTC. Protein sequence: CASSARGTPLTLGQFF.

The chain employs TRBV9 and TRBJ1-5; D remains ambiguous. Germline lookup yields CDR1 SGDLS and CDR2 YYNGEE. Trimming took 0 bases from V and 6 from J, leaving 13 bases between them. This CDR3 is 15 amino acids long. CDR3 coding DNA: TGTGCCAGCAGCGTAGGTTATACGGGATCTCAGCCCCAGCATTTT. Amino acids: CASSVGYTGSQPQHF.

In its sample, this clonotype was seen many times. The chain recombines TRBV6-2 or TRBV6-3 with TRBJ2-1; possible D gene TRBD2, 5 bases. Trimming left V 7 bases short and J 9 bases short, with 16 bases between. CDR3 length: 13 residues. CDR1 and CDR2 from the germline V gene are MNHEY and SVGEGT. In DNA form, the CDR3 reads TGTGCCAGCACCCCGGGGTGGGCGGGTGAGCAGTTCTTC. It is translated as CASTPGWAGEQFF.

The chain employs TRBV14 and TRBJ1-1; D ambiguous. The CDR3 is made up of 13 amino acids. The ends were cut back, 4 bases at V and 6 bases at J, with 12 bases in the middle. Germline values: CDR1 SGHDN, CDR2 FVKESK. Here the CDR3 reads CASSPQAGSEAFF. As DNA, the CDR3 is TGTGCCAGCAGCCCGCAAGCGGGCTCTGAAGCTTTCTTT.

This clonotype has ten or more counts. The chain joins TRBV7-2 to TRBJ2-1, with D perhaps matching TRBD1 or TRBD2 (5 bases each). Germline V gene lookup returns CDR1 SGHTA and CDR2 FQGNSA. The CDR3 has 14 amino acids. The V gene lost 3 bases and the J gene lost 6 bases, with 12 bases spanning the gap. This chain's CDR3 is CASSLGRQSNEQFF. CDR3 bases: TGTGCCAGCAGCTTGGGACGCCAGAGCAATGAGCAGTTCTTC.

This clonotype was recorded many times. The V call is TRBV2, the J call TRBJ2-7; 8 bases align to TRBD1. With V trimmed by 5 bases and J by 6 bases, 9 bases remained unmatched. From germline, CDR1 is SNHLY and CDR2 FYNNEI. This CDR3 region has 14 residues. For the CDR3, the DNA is TGTGCCAGCAGTCTTGACAGGGGTCCCCTCGAGCAGTACTTC. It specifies CASSLDRGPLEQYF.

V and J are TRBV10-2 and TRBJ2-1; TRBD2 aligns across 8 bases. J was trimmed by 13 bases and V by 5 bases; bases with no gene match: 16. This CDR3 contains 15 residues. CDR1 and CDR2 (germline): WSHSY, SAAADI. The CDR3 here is CASSYGLARAGTQFF. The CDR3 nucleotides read TGCGCCAGCAGTTACGGACTAGCCCGGGCAGGGACCCAGTTCTTC.

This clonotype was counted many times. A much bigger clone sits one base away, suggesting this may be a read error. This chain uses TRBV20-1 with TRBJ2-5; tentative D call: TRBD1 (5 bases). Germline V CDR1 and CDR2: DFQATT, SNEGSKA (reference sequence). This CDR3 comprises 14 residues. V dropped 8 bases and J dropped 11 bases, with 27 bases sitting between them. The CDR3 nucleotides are TGCAGTCCCAAGGGGCAAACTCTATCGGTTGAGCAGTACTTC. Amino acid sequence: CSPKGQTLSVEQYF.

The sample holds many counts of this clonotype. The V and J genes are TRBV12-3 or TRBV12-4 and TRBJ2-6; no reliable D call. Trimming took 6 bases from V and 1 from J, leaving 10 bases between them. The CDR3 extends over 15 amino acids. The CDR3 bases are TGTGCCAGCAGATTTACAGCATCTGGGGCCAACGTCCTGACTTTC. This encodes CASRFTASGANVLTF.

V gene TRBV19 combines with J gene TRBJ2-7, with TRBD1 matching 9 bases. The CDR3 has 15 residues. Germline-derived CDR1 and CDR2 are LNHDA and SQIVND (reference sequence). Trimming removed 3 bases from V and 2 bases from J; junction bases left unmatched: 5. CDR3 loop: CASSIGTGRTYEQYF. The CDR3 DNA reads TGTGCCAGTAGTATCGGGACAGGGAGAACCTACGAGCAGTACTTC.

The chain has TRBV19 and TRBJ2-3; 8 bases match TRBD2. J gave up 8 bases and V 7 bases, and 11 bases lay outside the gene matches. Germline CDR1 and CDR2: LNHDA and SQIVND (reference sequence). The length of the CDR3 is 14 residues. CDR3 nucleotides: TGTGCCAGTACTCAAGCGGGGGTTCGTGGTACGCAGTATTTT. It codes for CASTQAGVRGTQYF.

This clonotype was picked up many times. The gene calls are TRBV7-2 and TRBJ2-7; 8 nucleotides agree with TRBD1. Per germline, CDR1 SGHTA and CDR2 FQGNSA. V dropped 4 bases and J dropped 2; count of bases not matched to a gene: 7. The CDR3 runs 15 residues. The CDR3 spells CASSSTDRVPYEQYF. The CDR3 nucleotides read TGTGCCAGCAGCTCGACGGACAGGGTCCCCTACGAGCAGTACTTC.

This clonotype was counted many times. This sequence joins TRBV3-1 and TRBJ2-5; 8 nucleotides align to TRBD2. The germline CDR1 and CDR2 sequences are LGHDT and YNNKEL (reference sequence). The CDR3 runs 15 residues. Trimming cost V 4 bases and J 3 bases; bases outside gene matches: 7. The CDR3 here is CASSLLIAGKETQYF. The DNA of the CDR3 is TGTGCCAGCAGCCTCTTAATAGCGGGGAAAGAGACCCAGTACTTC.

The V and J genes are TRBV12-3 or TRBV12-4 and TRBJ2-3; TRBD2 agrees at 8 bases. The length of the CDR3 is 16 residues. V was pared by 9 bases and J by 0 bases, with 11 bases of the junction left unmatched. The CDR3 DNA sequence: TGTGCCAGTCGCGGGGGGATCCGAGCGAGCACAGATACGCAGTATTTT. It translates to CASRGGIRASTDTQYF.

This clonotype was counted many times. CDR3 in amino acids: CASRRDENEQFF. The CDR3 DNA is TGTGCCAGCAGAAGGGACGAGAATGAGCAGTTCTTC. V is TRBV7-8 and J is TRBJ2-1; tentatively, D is TRBD1 or TRBD2 (5 bases each). CDR3 length equals 12 residues. Germline CDR1 and CDR2: SGHVS and FQNEAQ. Trimming stripped 6 bases from V and 7 bases from J, with 10 bases between.

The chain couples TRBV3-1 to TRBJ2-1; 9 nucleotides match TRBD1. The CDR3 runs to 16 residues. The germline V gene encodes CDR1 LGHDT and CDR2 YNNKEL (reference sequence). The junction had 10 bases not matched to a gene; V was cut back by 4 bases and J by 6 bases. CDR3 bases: TGTGCCAGCAGCCCACGGTGGGGACAGGGTTGCAATGAGCAGTTCTTC. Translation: CASSPRWGQGCNEQFF.

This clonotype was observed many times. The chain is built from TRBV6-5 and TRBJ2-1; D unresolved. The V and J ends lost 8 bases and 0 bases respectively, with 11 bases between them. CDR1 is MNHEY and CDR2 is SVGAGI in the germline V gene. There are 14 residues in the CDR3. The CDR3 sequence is CASGDLPSYNEQFF. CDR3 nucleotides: TGTGCCAGCGGCGACTTGCCCTCCTACAATGAGCAGTTCTTC.

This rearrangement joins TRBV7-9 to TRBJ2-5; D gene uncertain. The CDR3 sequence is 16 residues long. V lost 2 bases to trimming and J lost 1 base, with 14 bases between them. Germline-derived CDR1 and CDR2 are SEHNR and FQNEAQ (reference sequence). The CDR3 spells CASSLTSGKGQETQYF. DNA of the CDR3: TGTGCCAGCAGCTTAACGAGTGGGAAGGGCCAAGAGACCCAGTACTTC.

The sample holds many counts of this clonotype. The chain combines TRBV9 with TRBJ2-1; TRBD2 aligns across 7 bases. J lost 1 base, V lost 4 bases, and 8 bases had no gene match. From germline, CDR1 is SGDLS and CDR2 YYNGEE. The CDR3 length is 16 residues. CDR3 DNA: TGTGCCAGCAGCCTCCGGGGGGACGGTTCCTACAATGAGCAGTTCTTC. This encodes CASSLRGDGSYNEQFF. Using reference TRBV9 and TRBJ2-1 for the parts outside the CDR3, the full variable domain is DSGVTQTPKHLITATGQRVTLRCSPRSGDLSVYWYQQSLDQGLQFLIQYYNGEERAKGNILERFSAQQFPDLHSELNLSSLELGDSALYFCASSLRGDGSYNEQFFGPGTRLTVL.